A single sample gave rise to the 4 T cell receptor beta chains below, sequenced in a study of cytomegalovirus exposure and HLA in healthy donors. The data were produced by immunoSEQ multiplex PCR, yet TCRdb's version contains in-frame clones alone and is incomplete. Among more than 250,000 clones, 86% were seen once, and the ten largest hold around 0.8%. The material sequenced was PBMCs. These receptors were collected from a woman between 18 and 29 years old in good health and CMV-seronegative.

The chain has TRBV10-3 and TRBJ2-2; 7 positions agree with TRBD2. Germline trimming cut 2 bases from V and 4 bases from J; bases unmatched to any gene: 13. Germline V lookup: CDR1 ENHRY, CDR2 SYGVKD. The CDR3 extends over 18 amino acids. The CDR3 sequence: CAISEPMRGGRFTGELFF. DNA of the CDR3: TGTGCCATCAGTGAGCCTATGAGGGGCGGGAGATTCACCGGGGAGCTGTTTTTT.

This chain connects TRBV27 to TRBJ2-7; TRBD2 aligns across 7 bases. The junction had 10 bases not matched to a gene; V was cut back by 6 bases and J by 2 bases. The CDR3 runs 15 residues. The germline V gene encodes CDR1 MNHEY and CDR2 SMNVEV (reference sequence). CDR3 region: CASRRGGLAAYEQYF. The DNA for the CDR3 is TGTGCCAGCAGACGGGGTGGGCTAGCGGCCTACGAGCAGTACTTC.

The rearrangement joins TRBV7-8 to TRBJ1-2; 8 bases fit TRBD1. This CDR3 region has 16 residues. J lost 2 bases, V lost 5 bases, and 10 bases had no gene match. Per the germline V gene, CDR1 is SGHVS and CDR2 is FQNEAQ. This CDR3 is CASSQTPGQANYGYTF. The CDR3 DNA reads as TGTGCCAGCAGCCAGACCCCGGGACAGGCAAACTATGGCTACACCTTC.

The V and J genes are TRBV27 and TRBJ1-5, with D maybe TRBD1 (5 bases). CDR3 length: 14 residues. V was pared by 10 bases and J by 1 base, with 14 bases between. Looked up from germline, CDR1 is MNHEY and CDR2 is SMNVEV (reference sequence). The CDR3 DNA reads TGTGCCACCCGACAGAGTATGAGCAATCAGCCCCAGCATTTT. Translated, it gives CATRQSMSNQPQHF.